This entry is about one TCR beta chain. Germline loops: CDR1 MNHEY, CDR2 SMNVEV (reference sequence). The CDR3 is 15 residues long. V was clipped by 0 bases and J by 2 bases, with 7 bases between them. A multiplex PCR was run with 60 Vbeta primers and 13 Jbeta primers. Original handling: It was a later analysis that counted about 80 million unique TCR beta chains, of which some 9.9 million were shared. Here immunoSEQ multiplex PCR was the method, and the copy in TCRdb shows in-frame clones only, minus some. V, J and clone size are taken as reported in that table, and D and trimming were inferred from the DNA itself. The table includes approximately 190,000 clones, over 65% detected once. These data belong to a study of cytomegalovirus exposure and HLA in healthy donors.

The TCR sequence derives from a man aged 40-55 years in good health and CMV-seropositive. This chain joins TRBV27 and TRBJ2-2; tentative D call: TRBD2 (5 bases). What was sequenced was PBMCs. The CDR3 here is CASSLSGVNTGELFF. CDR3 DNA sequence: TGTGCCAGCAGTTTATCCGGGGTTAACACCGGGGAGCTGTTTTTT.